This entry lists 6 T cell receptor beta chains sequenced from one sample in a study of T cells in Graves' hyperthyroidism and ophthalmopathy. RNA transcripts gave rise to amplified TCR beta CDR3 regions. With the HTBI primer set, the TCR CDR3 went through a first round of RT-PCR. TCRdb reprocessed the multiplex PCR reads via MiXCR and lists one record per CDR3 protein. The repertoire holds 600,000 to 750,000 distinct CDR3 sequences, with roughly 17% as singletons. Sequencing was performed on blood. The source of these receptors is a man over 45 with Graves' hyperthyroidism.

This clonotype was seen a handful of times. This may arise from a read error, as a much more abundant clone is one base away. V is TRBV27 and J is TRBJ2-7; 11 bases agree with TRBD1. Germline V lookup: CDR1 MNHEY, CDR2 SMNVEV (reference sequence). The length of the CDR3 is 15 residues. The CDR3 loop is CASSPGQGEGYGQYF. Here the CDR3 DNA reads TGTGCCAGCAGTCCGGGACAGGGGGAGGGGTACGGGCAGTACTTC.

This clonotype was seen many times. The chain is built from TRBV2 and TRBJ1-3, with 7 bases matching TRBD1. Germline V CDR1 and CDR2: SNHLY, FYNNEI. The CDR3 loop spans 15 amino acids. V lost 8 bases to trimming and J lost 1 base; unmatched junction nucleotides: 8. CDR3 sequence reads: CASFNTGASGNTIYF. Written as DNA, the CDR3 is TGTGCCAGCTTCAATACAGGGGCATCTGGAAACACCATATATTTT.

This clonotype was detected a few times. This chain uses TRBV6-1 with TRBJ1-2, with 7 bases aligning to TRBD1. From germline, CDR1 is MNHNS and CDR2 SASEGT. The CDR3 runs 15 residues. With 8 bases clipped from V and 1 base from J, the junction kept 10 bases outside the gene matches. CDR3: CASRDDRVGNYGYTF. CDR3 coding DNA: TGTGCCAGCCGGGACGACAGGGTGGGTAACTATGGCTACACCTTC.

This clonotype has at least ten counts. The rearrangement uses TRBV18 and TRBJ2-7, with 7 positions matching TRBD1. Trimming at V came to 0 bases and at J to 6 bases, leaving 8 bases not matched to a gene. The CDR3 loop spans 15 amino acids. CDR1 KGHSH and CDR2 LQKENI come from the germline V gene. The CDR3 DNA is TGTGCCAGCTCACCACCGGGACAGAGATTACCCGAGCAGTACTTC. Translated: CASSPPGQRLPEQYF.

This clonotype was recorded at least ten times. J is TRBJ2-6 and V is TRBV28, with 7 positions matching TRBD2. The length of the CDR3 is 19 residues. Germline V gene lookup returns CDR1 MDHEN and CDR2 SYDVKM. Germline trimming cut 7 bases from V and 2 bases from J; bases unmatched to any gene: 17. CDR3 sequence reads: CASIPIGRAGKAGANVLTF. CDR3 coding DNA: TGTGCCAGCATCCCTATTGGGAGGGCCGGTAAAGCTGGGGCCAACGTCCTGACTTTC.

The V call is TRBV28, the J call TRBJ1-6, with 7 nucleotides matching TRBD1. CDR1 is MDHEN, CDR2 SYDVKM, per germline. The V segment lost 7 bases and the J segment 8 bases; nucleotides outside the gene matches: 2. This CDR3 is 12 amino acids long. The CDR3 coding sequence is TGTGCCAGCAACGACAGGGATTCACCCCTCCACTTT. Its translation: CASNDRDSPLHF.